The T cell receptor (beta chain) under discussion was sequenced for a study of shared clonotypes between healthy human individuals. Germline CDR1 is KGHSH and CDR2 is LQKENI. The CDR3 has 15 residues. Trimming cost V 3 bases and J 1 base; bases outside gene matches: 2. This clone was seen just once. Repertoires were generated with immunoSEQ multiplex PCR, while TCRdb's copy carries only in-frame clones and drops some. The sample holds about a million clones; approximately 76% are singletons and the top ten take 1.2% to 1.5%. This receptor was identified in a man younger than 30 in good health. The chain couples TRBV18 to TRBJ1-4, with TRBD1 matching over 7 bases. Input material: memory CD4+ T cells sorted from blood. Subset of the sample: CD45RA-negative fraction. The CDR3 region has the DNA TGTGCCAGCTCACCCGACAGGGTAACTAATGAAAAACTGTTTTTT. Amino acids: CASSPDRVTNEKLFF. Based on the CDR3 plus reference TRBV18 and TRBJ1-4, the full variable domain is NAGVMQNPRHLVRRRGQEARLRCSPMKGHSHVYWYRQLPEEGLKFMVYLQKENIIDESGMPKERFSAEFPKEGPSILRIQQVVRGDSAAYFCASSPDRVTNEKLFFGSGTQLSVL.